This T cell receptor beta chain comes out of a study of T cell responses to AZD1222 COVID-19 vaccine. General study results and limits: Spike was spanned by vaccine-associated CD4 TCRs, which were dominant at 160-218 and 743-854.

Germline V gene sequence: CDR1 SEHNR, CDR2 FQNEAQ (reference sequence). The CDR3 totals 18 residues. Trimming left V 2 bases short and J 0 bases short, with 17 bases between. A word on this clone: Its antigen is still unknown.

Clones were sequenced by immunoSEQ multiplex PCR, and TCRdb holds only the in-frame ones, with some missing. The table shows more than 150,000 clones, with 85% to 90% occurring only once. This clonotype originated in an adult in good health. This chain joins TRBV7-9 and TRBJ2-4; D uncertain. Specimen: peripheral blood, collected on day 0 of AZD1222 vaccination. CDR3 nucleotide sequence: TGTGCCAGCAGCTTATATAGGCCTTCTCATCTAGCCAAAAACATTCAGTACTTC. It specifies CASSLYRPSHLAKNIQYF.